The rows below give T cell receptor beta chains drawn from one sample of a study of T cell responses to AZD1222 COVID-19 vaccine. The table came from immunoSEQ multiplex PCR; TCRdb's copy has only in-frame clones and leaves some out. The sample contains about 160,000 clones, 90% to 95% of which appear only once. The specimen was peripheral blood, collected on day 0 of MenACWY control vaccination. These receptor sequences come from an adult in good health. CDR3s include the opening cysteine and the closing phenylalanine or tryptophan. Fields, in order: CDR3 DNA, CDR3 protein, V gene, D gene, clone size, J gene. A D gene is named only where the DNA matches it firmly. For some rows the clone size is stated as once, few or many, or as a class when expanded; others skip it.

TGTGCCAGCAGCTCCCGACAGGGCGGTTTGTACGAGCAGTACTTC CASSSRQGGLYEQYF TRBV11-2 TRBD1 - TRBJ2-7
TGTGCCAGCAGCCTAGGACTAGCGGGAGGTTCTAGCACAGATACGCAGTATTTT CASSLGLAGGSSTDTQYF TRBV3-1/TRBV3-2 TRBD2 - TRBJ2-3
TGTGCCAGCAGTTACCGGGTCCAGAGGAAACTGTTTTTT CASSYRVQRKLFF TRBV6-5 - - TRBJ1-4
TGTGCCAGCAGACTTAGAAAAGGGAGGCAAGCGGGAGCTAGTGAGCAGTTCTTC CASRLRKGRQAGASEQFF TRBV11-3 TRBD2 - TRBJ2-1
TGTGCCAGCAGCCAACCGGGACACTCTCTCCTTGGCTACACCTTC CASSQPGHSLLGYTF TRBV14 - - TRBJ1-2
TGTGCCAGCTCCCTAGGGACAGGGGCGGGGGAGCAGTACTTC CASSLGTGAGEQYF TRBV18 TRBD1 - TRBJ2-7
TGTGCCAGCAGCCTAGCAGGGTCAGGAAACACCATATATTTT CASSLAGSGNTIYF TRBV3-1/TRBV3-2 - - TRBJ1-3
TGTGCCATCAGTGGTACCCCTTACAATGAGCAGTTCTTC CAISGTPYNEQFF TRBV10-3 - once TRBJ2-1
TGTGCCAGCAGCTTAGGGGGAGCTCCCAGCTATGGCTACACCTTC CASSLGGAPSYGYTF TRBV13 - - TRBJ1-2
TGTGCCAGCGGTTGGGAGTATAGTTACACCGGGGAGCTGTTTTTT CASGWEYSYTGELFF TRBV3-1/TRBV3-2 - - TRBJ2-2
TGCGCCAGCACCCCCCAGGGAGGCACAGATACGCAGTATTTT CASTPQGGTDTQYF TRBV5-1 - few TRBJ2-3
TGCGCCAGCAGCCGGAGACTAGCGGGAGGAGGGAATGAGCAGTTCTTC CASSRRLAGGGNEQFF TRBV4-3 TRBD2 - TRBJ2-1
TGTGCCTGGAAGGTGGCTGGAAACACCATATATTTT CAWKVAGNTIYF TRBV30 - once TRBJ1-3
TGTGCCATCAGCCCCGGGGCCATCAATCAGCCCCAGCATTTT CAISPGAINQPQHF TRBV10-3 - - TRBJ1-5
TGTGCCAGCAGTTTCGGCAGGGGCTTAGAACAGCCCCAGCATTTT CASSFGRGLEQPQHF TRBV27 - once TRBJ1-5
TGCGCCAGCAGCCAACAGGGCCTATCGGCCGCCGTCTATGAAAAACTGTTTTTT CASSQQGLSAAVYEKLFF TRBV5-1 - - TRBJ1-4
TGTGCCAGCAGCCAAACACCGGCCCTTCAGTACTTC CASSQTPALQYF TRBV14 - - TRBJ2-7
TGTGCCTGGGGGGCCGGGACGCTGAATGAAAAACTGTTTTTT CAWGAGTLNEKLFF TRBV30 - once TRBJ1-4
TGTGCCAGCTCGAGCCAAGGGGCGAACACTGAAGCTTTCTTT CASSSQGANTEAFF TRBV18 - - TRBJ1-1
TGTGCCAGCAACAACAGGGCGGGAGGCTCCTACAATGAGCAGTTCTTC CASNNRAGGSYNEQFF TRBV11-1 TRBD2 - TRBJ2-1
TGTGCCAGCAGCCCTGACCTGGGCTACGAGCAGTACTTC CASSPDLGYEQYF TRBV14 - - TRBJ2-7
TGCGCCAGCAGCCAAGGGCGGGGAAACACCATATATTTT CASSQGRGNTIYF TRBV4-3 - - TRBJ1-3
TGTGCCATCAGTACCGACTCCGGCAATCAGCCCCAGCATTTT CAISTDSGNQPQHF TRBV10-3 - - TRBJ1-5
TGTGCCAGCAGCCAACAGGGGTTAAGCGGGATGTACCAGCCTGAGCAGTTCTTC CASSQQGLSGMYQPEQFF TRBV11-2 - - TRBJ2-1
TGTGCCATCAGTGAGGACTTCGCCAGGGAGATGAACACTGAAGCTTTCTTT CAISEDFAREMNTEAFF TRBV10-3 - few TRBJ1-1
TGTGCCAGCAGTTTTCCCACGGGGGACTATGGCTACACCTTC CASSFPTGDYGYTF TRBV7-2 - - TRBJ1-2
TGTGCCAGCAGTCCGACCGGGACAGGGGTTCACGGGGAGCTGTTTTTT CASSPTGTGVHGELFF TRBV6-4 TRBD1 once TRBJ2-2
TGTGCCAGTAGTTCCGGGCCCGGTGTGGGACTAAAGTACGAGCAGTACTTC CASSSGPGVGLKYEQYF TRBV19 TRBD2 - TRBJ2-7